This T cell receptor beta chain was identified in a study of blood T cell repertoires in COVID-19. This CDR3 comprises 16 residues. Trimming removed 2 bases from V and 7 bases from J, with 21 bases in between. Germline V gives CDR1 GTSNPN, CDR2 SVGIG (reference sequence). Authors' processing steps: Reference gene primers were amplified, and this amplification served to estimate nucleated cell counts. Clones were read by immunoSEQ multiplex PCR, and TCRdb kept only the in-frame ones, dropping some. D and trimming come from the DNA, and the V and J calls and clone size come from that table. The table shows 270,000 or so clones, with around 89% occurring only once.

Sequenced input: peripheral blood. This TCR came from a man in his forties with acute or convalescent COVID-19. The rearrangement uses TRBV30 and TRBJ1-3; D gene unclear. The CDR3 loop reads CAWSRKETSTRNTIYF. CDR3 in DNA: TGTGCCTGGAGTCGCAAAGAAACCTCAACGCGGAACACCATATATTTT.